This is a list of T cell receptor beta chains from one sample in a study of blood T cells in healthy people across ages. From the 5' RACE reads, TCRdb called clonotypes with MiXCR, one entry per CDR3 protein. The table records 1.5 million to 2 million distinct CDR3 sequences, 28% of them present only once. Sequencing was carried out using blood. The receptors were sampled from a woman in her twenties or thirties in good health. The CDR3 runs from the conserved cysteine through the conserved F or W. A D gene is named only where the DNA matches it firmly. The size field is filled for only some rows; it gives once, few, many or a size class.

TGTGCCAGCAGCTTAGCCGGACAGAATTCAAATCAGCCCCAGCATTTT	CASSLAGQNSNQPQHF	-	TRBV7-9	-	TRBJ1-5
TGCGCCAGCAGCTTGGAGTGGAACACTGAAGCTTTCTTT	CASSLEWNTEAFF	-	TRBV5-1	many	TRBJ1-1
TGTGCCAGCAGTTACTCGGTGTACGAGCAGTACTTC	CASSYSVYEQYF	-	TRBV6-2/TRBV6-3	many	TRBJ2-7
TGTGCCAGCAGTTTTTCCCCTGCGGGGGCCCACCAAGAGACCCAGTACTTC	CASSFSPAGAHQETQYF	-	TRBV12-3/TRBV12-4	few	TRBJ2-5
TGTGCCATCAGTGAGTCGGGACAGGGGAGTTACGAGCAGTTCTTC	CAISESGQGSYEQFF	TRBD1	TRBV10-3	-	TRBJ2-1
TGTGCCAGCCGACAGGGCTCCTACGAGCAGTACTTC	CASRQGSYEQYF	TRBD1	TRBV28	many	TRBJ2-7
TGCAGTGCTCCACCGAGGCTAGCAGTAGATACGCAGTATTTT	CSAPPRLAVDTQYF	-	TRBV20-1	-	TRBJ2-3
TGTGCCAGCAGCGCCCGACTAGCGGGGTGGTACAATGAGCAGTTCTTC	CASSARLAGWYNEQFF	TRBD2	TRBV9	-	TRBJ2-1
TGCGCCAGCAGCCTGATTGGTAGCGGCGGCACAGATACGCAGTATTTT	CASSLIGSGGTDTQYF	-	TRBV4-1	-	TRBJ2-3
TGTGCCAGCAGTCGGGGGGTGAGAGATACGCAGTATTTT	CASSRGVRDTQYF	TRBD2	TRBV7-2	many	TRBJ2-3